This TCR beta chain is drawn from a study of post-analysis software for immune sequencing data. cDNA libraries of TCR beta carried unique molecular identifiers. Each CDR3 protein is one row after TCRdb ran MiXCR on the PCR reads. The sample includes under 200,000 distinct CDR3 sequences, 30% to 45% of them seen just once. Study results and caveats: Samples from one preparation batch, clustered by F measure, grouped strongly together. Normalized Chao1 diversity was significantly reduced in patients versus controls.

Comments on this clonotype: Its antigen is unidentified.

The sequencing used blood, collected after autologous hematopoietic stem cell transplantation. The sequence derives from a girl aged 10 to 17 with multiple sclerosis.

CDR3 nucleotides: TGTGCCAGCAGCTTTGGAGGGAGAGGCAAAACGGAGTACGTGCAGTACTTC. This codes for CASSFGGRGKTEYVQYF. The chain links TRBV11-2 to TRBJ2-5; tentative D call: TRBD2 (6 bases). The germline gives CDR1 SGHAT, CDR2 FQNNGV. CDR3 length equals 17 residues. Trimming pared 3 bases from V and 11 bases from J, leaving 28 bases between.